Following are 10 T cell receptor beta chains from one sample sequenced in a study of patients and donors after allogeneic stem cell transplantation. TCRdb passed the RT-PCR reads through MiXCR, listing each CDR3 protein once. The sample includes 150,000 to 200,000 distinct CDR3 sequences, around 28% of them seen just once. Material: blood, either unsorted or a sorted T cell fraction (not recorded which). The receptors here all came from a human donor who was either an allogeneic HSCT recipient or a stem cell or donor lymphocyte infusion donor (not recorded which). It is not recorded whose cells these are; they may come from a transplant donor.

This clonotype came up a few times. This chain joins TRBV3-1 and TRBJ1-1; 7 positions match TRBD1. The CDR3 loop spans 14 amino acids. Germline loops: CDR1 LGHDT, CDR2 YNNKEL (reference sequence). The J segment lost 1 base and the V segment lost 5 bases, leaving 4 bases of the junction unmatched. For the CDR3, the DNA is TGTGCCAGCAGCAAGCGGACAGGGAACACTGAAGCTTTCTTT. Amino acid sequence: CASSKRTGNTEAFF.

In this sample, this clonotype turned up once. The CDR3 loop is CSATPGNYEQYF. The CDR3 DNA sequence: TGCAGTGCTACACCCGGGAACTACGAGCAGTACTTC. This rearrangement joins TRBV20-1 to TRBJ2-7; TRBD2 might be the D (5 bases). With 4 bases removed from V and 3 bases from J, the gap between germline ends came to 10 bases. This CDR3 has 12 residues. Germline CDR1 is DFQATT and CDR2 is SNEGSKA (reference sequence).

J is TRBJ2-7 and V is TRBV10-3, with no clear D. This CDR3 region has 14 residues. V was shortened by 4 bases and J by 3 bases, with 13 bases between the two germline ends. CDR1 ENHRY and CDR2 SYGVKD come from the germline V gene. CDR3 bases: TGTGCCATCAGTGGGCCCGAGGCGTACTACGAGCAGTACTTC. Encoded protein: CAISGPEAYYEQYF.

The sample holds a few counts of this clonotype. The chain uses TRBV7-9 and TRBJ2-3; TRBD2 matches 10 bases. CDR1 SEHNR and CDR2 FQNEAQ come from the germline V gene (reference sequence). This CDR3 is built from 14 residues. Trimming took 2 bases from V and 7 from J; bases not matched to a gene: 3. The CDR3: CASSLTSGKNTQYF. CDR3 nucleotides: TGTGCCAGCAGCTTAACTAGCGGGAAGAATACGCAGTATTTT.

This clonotype was observed a handful of times. The CDR3 region is CASTLQGSNTGELFF. For the CDR3, the DNA is TGCGCCAGCACCTTACAGGGTTCGAACACCGGGGAGCTGTTTTTT. This chain connects TRBV5-1 to TRBJ2-2; maybe TRBD1 (6 bases). The CDR3 runs 15 residues. The V end was cut by 6 bases, the J end by 0 bases, with 12 bases between. Per the germline V gene, CDR1 is SGHRS and CDR2 is YFSETQ.

The chain recombines TRBV29-1 with TRBJ1-5, with D tentatively TRBD1 (6 bases). V was trimmed by 5 bases and J by 5 bases, leaving 13 bases between them. This CDR3 has 13 residues. CDR1 is SQVTM, CDR2 ANQGSEA, per germline. The CDR3 DNA follows: TGCAGCGTTATGGACAGAAGAGATCAGCCCCAGCATTTT. It yields the protein CSVMDRRDQPQHF.

This clonotype has a handful of counts. V is TRBV11-2 and J is TRBJ1-1; TRBD1 is a possible D gene (5 bases). The CDR3 extends over 12 amino acids. Trimming pared 5 bases from V and 10 bases from J, leaving 14 bases between. CDR1 and CDR2 from the germline V gene are SGHAT and FQNNGV. The CDR3 here is CASSLRTGGAFF. CDR3 bases: TGTGCCAGCAGCCTTCGGACCGGGGGAGCTTTCTTT.

This chain joins TRBV5-1 and TRBJ2-7, with 11 bases lining up with TRBD2. The trim removed 4 bases at V and 6 bases at J, leaving 9 bases unmatched. Germline CDR1 is SGHRS and CDR2 is YFSETQ. CDR3 length equals 15 residues. CDR3 loop: CASSPTSGSIREQYF. CDR3 nucleotide sequence: TGCGCCAGCAGCCCCACTAGCGGGAGTATTCGCGAGCAGTACTTC. The variable domain in full, with the rest retrieved from reference TRBV5-1 and TRBJ2-7, is KAGVTQTPRYLIKTRGQQVTLSCSPISGHRSVSWYQQTPGQGLQFLFEYFSETQRNKGNFPGRFSGRQFSNSRSEMNVSTLELGDSALYLCASSPTSGSIREQYFGPGTRLTVT.

The chain is built from TRBV11-2 and TRBJ1-2; TRBD1 matches 7 bases. Trimming at V came to 3 bases and at J to 4 bases, leaving 8 bases not matched to a gene. CDR1 and CDR2 (germline): SGHAT, FQNNGV. The CDR3 sequence is 15 residues long. The CDR3 region is CASSFQDRPVYGYTF. The CDR3 nucleotides are TGTGCCAGCAGCTTCCAGGACAGGCCCGTCTATGGCTACACCTTC.

This clonotype was counted a few times. The chain combines TRBV12-3 or TRBV12-4 with TRBJ2-7; D unclear. The CDR3 contains 15 residues. Between the trimmed V and J ends, which lost 6 bases and 2 bases, there was a span of 17 bases. CDR3 nucleotides: TGTGCCAGCAGCCAGAGACGAGTGGAGCCCTACGAGCAGTACTTC. This encodes CASSQRRVEPYEQYF.